This T cell receptor beta chain was found in a study of cytomegalovirus exposure and HLA in healthy donors. Study information: Previous work identified roughly 110 million unique TCR beta sequences from about 179 million T cells. Study observations and caveats: Excluded: some indistinguishable V segments such as TRBV6-2 and TRBV6-3. In vitro, three CMV-associated chains proved specific for CMV antigens.

The primer mix had 60 Vbeta and 13 Jbeta primers. The data were produced by immunoSEQ multiplex PCR, yet TCRdb's version contains in-frame clones alone and is incomplete. The repertoire consists of some 210,000 clones, with about 72% occurring once and the leading ten covering less than 4.5%. Healthy donors of bone marrow made up the group. The CDR3 consists of 13 residues. V lost 1 base and J 10 bases, leaving 12 bases between the germline ends. In germline, CDR1 is SEHNR, CDR2 FQNEAQ (reference sequence). With regard to this clone: What it recognizes is unknown.

The source is a male donor in good health and CMV-seronegative. The gene calls are TRBV7-9 and TRBJ2-3; D remains unclear. Sequencing used PBMCs. CDR3 bases: TGTGCCAGCAGCTTAGAGGCCCTAGTTGCGCAGTATTTT. Residues: CASSLEALVAQYF.